The 28 T cell receptor beta chains below come from one sample, sequenced in a study of cytomegalovirus exposure and HLA in healthy donors. PCR amplification relied on 60 Vbeta primers (plus 13 Jbeta primers). Data came from immunoSEQ multiplex PCR; TCRdb stores just in-frame clones and leaves some out. The table lists about 130,000 clones, approximately 82% of them singletons, with 2.7% in the top ten. What was sequenced was PBMCs. Receptors were obtained from a boy between 2 and 15 years old in good health and CMV-seronegative.

This clone was detected a few times. The genes are TRBV7-2 and TRBJ1-4; no definite D call. With 2 bases removed from V and 6 bases from J, the gap between germline ends came to 7 bases. The CDR3 is 13 amino acids. CDR1 and CDR2 (germline): SGHTA, FQGNSA. The CDR3 protein is CASSLRSDEKLFF. The CDR3 DNA is TGTGCCAGCAGCTTACGGAGTGATGAAAAACTGTTTTTT.

This clone appeared a single time. V is TRBV7-9 and J is TRBJ2-7; TRBD1 aligns across 8 bases. In germline, CDR1 is SEHNR, CDR2 FQNEAQ (reference sequence). The CDR3 totals 11 residues. The ends lost 5 bases at V and 7 bases at J; junction bases unmatched: 1. CDR3 region: CASSRDREQYF. CDR3 DNA: TGTGCCAGCAGCCGGGACAGGGAGCAGTACTTC.

This clone was found a few times. The chain links TRBV5-5 to TRBJ1-5; 10 bases fit TRBD1. CDR1 is SGHKS and CDR2 is YYEKEE in the germline V gene (reference sequence). CDR3 length: 16 residues. V shed 4 bases and J 2 bases; nucleotides not matched to a gene: 6. The CDR3: CASSTGQGVGNQPQHF. DNA for the CDR3: TGTGCCAGCAGCACCGGACAGGGGGTTGGCAATCAGCCCCAGCATTTT.

The chain links TRBV7-2 to TRBJ1-1; D not resolved. The length of the CDR3 is 15 residues. Germline-derived CDR1 and CDR2 are SGHTA and FQGNSA. The germline V and J ends were trimmed by 4 bases and 8 bases, with 20 bases remaining between them. For the CDR3, the DNA is TGTGCCAGCAGCTCGTTCCAAGCGCCGACTGGGGAAGCTTTCTTT. It encodes CASSSFQAPTGEAFF.

The DNA for the CDR3 is TGTGCCAGCAGCTTGGCAGGGGTCGGGACCTACGAGCAGTACTTC. Translation gives CASSLAGVGTYEQYF. The V and J genes are TRBV6-5 and TRBJ2-7; D perhaps matches TRBD1 (6 bases). Germline assignment: CDR1 MNHEY and CDR2 SVGAGI. CDR3 length: 15 residues. Trimming removed 6 bases at V and 2 bases at J, with 17 bases between.

The chain employs TRBV29-1 and TRBJ1-1; D ambiguous. The CDR3 covers 13 residues. Deletions cut 5 bases from V and 4 bases from J, with 14 bases between. Germline V gene sequence: CDR1 SQVTM, CDR2 ANQGSEA. CDR3 protein: CSVRRGRATEAFF. For the CDR3, the DNA is TGCAGCGTTCGTCGAGGGCGGGCCACTGAAGCTTTCTTT.

The rearrangement joins TRBV5-1 to TRBJ2-3; the match to TRBD1 covers 7 bases. V lost 0 bases and J lost 3; bases outside the gene matches: 1. This CDR3 contains 14 residues. Germline V gives CDR1 SGHRS, CDR2 YFSETQ. CDR3 sequence reads: CASSLGDRTDTQYF. CDR3 in DNA: TGCGCCAGCAGCTTGGGGGACAGAACAGATACGCAGTATTTT.

The chain links TRBV9 to TRBJ2-1, with a possible D match to TRBD1 (6 bases). Germline-derived CDR1 and CDR2 are SGDLS and YYNGEE. Deletions cut 4 bases from V and 0 bases from J, with 17 bases between. The CDR3 is 17 residues long. The CDR3, as DNA: TGTGCCAGCAGCCCCCAAAGAGGACAGATCTCCTACAATGAGCAGTTCTTC. This gives the protein CASSPQRGQISYNEQFF.

J is TRBJ1-6 and V is TRBV15; D not resolved. Germline assignment: CDR1 LNHNV and CDR2 YYDKDF (reference sequence). This CDR3 contains 16 residues. Trimming took off 3 bases at V and 0 bases at J, with 9 bases between the two ends. CDR3 in amino acids: CATSSVGRSYNSPLHF. Written as DNA, the CDR3 is TGTGCCACCAGCAGTGTTGGGCGCTCCTATAATTCACCCCTCCACTTT.

This chain links TRBV15 with TRBJ2-7, with TRBD1 as a possible D gene (6 bases). Germline loops: CDR1 LNHNV, CDR2 YYDKDF (reference sequence). CDR3 length: 16 amino acids. V lost 2 bases, J lost 0 bases, and 14 bases lay in between. The CDR3 here is CATSRSTGSPSYEQYF. The CDR3 nucleotides are TGTGCCACCAGCAGATCAACAGGGTCTCCCTCCTACGAGCAGTACTTC.

The chain is built from TRBV29-1 and TRBJ1-1; 7 bases align to TRBD1. This CDR3 region has 13 residues. Trimming at V came to 6 bases and at J to 0 bases, leaving 4 bases not matched to a gene. Germline-derived CDR1 and CDR2 are SQVTM and ANQGSEA. The CDR3 loop is CSVAGQMNTEAFF. The CDR3, as DNA: TGCAGCGTGGCGGGACAGATGAACACTGAAGCTTTCTTT.

V usage is TRBV7-2 and J usage is TRBJ1-4, with TRBD1 matching 7 bases. The V and J ends lost 4 bases and 7 bases, in that order; junction bases with no gene match: 9. CDR1 and CDR2 from the germline V gene are SGHTA and FQGNSA. There are 15 residues in the CDR3. DNA of the CDR3: TGTGCCAGCAGCTCTCAACAGGGGTGGGGTGAAAAACTGTTTTTT. Amino acid sequence: CASSSQQGWGEKLFF.

This chain links TRBV5-1 with TRBJ2-1; 10 bases are a match to TRBD2. Germline CDR1 SGHRS, CDR2 YFSETQ. There are 16 residues in the CDR3. Trimming took 0 bases from V and 2 from J; bases not matched to a gene: 2. CDR3: CASSLVLAGTYNEQFF. In DNA form, the CDR3 reads TGCGCCAGCAGCTTGGTACTAGCGGGAACCTACAATGAGCAGTTCTTC.

The V call is TRBV27, the J call TRBJ2-1; 10 nucleotides match TRBD2. The CDR3 runs to 17 residues. CDR1 and CDR2 from the germline V gene are MNHEY and SMNVEV (reference sequence). Trimming removed 2 bases from V and 0 bases from J; junction bases left unmatched: 4. CDR3 nucleotide sequence: TGTGCCAGCAGTTTAGCCCCTAGCGGGAGCTCCTACAATGAGCAGTTCTTC. This gives the protein CASSLAPSGSSYNEQFF.

The chain employs TRBV4-3 and TRBJ1-2, with D hard to call. The CDR3 loop spans 15 amino acids. Per germline, CDR1 LGHNA and CDR2 YSLEER. Trimming cost V 0 bases and J 1 base, with 9 bases left between them. The CDR3 loop reads CASSQDQADNYGYTF. The CDR3, as DNA: TGCGCCAGCAGCCAAGATCAAGCGGATAACTATGGCTACACCTTC.

The chain couples TRBV5-1 to TRBJ1-1, with D uncertain. This CDR3 comprises 15 residues. Germline V gene sequence: CDR1 SGHRS, CDR2 YFSETQ. Between the trimmed V and J ends, which lost 5 bases and 1 base, there was a span of 15 bases. Written as DNA, the CDR3 is TGCGCCAGCAGGGCCGCGGGAGCGGGGAACACTGAAGCTTTCTTT. Encoded protein: CASRAAGAGNTEAFF.

CDR3 residues: CASSQERDITFHTLSTDTQYF. The CDR3 DNA follows: TGCGCCAGCAGCCAAGAGAGGGACATCACGTTCCACACCCTCAGCACAGATACGCAGTATTTT. The rearrangement joins TRBV4-1 to TRBJ2-3, with a weak D call TRBD1 (6 bases). V shed 0 bases and J shed 0 bases, with 25 bases lying between them. Germline CDR1 MGHRA, CDR2 YSYEKL. The CDR3 has 21 residues.

V usage is TRBV6-1 and J usage is TRBJ1-2; D not certain. The germline V gene has CDR1 MNHNS and CDR2 SASEGT. This CDR3 contains 15 residues. V gave up 3 bases and J gave up 4 bases, with 15 bases separating them. The CDR3 DNA reads TGTGCCAGCAGTGACGGGGTCGAAGACCTCTATGGCTACACCTTC. Amino acid sequence: CASSDGVEDLYGYTF.

The rearrangement joins TRBV5-5 to TRBJ2-7; 11 bases are a match to TRBD2. Looked up from germline, CDR1 is SGHKS and CDR2 is YYEKEE (reference sequence). The J segment lost 0 bases and the V segment lost 3 bases, leaving 2 bases of the junction unmatched. There are 15 residues in the CDR3. The CDR3 coding sequence is TGTGCCAGCAGCTCAACTAGCGGGAGCTCCTACGAGCAGTACGTC. As protein: CASSSTSGSSYEQYV.

This clone was counted a single time. The chain carries TRBV13 and TRBJ2-1; a weak D match, TRBD1 (6 bases). Germline CDR1 is PRHDT and CDR2 is FYEKMQ (reference sequence). Trimming cost V 6 bases and J 6 bases, with 24 bases left between them. This CDR3 has 17 residues. The CDR3 DNA sequence: TGTGCCAGCAGACTATACAGGGAAGAGGGATTAAGCAATGAGCAGTTCTTC. This sequence encodes CASRLYREEGLSNEQFF.

The CDR3 DNA sequence: TGTGCCAGCAGTGTGGAGATTCACTATGGCTACACCTTC. Encoded protein: CASSVEIHYGYTF. The chain is built from TRBV6-1 and TRBJ1-2; D is unclear. The germline V gene encodes CDR1 MNHNS and CDR2 SASEGT. Trimming shortened V by 4 bases and J by 3 bases, and 9 bases separated the two germline ends. The CDR3 sequence is 13 residues long.

Only one count was recorded for this clone. CDR3 residues: CASSPGTGASNYGYTF. The DNA of the CDR3 is TGTGCCAGCTCACCCGGGACAGGGGCTTCTAACTATGGCTACACCTTC. The chain combines TRBV18 with TRBJ1-2; 10 bases line up with TRBD1. The CDR3 contains 16 residues. V shed 3 bases, J shed 0 bases, and the junction held 4 bases outside the gene matches. The germline V gene encodes CDR1 KGHSH and CDR2 LQKENI.

This chain links TRBV7-2 with TRBJ1-2, with D possibly being TRBD1 (5 bases). Between the trimmed V and J ends, which lost 0 bases and 0 bases, there was a span of 17 bases. From germline, CDR1 is SGHTA and CDR2 FQGNSA. The CDR3 length is 18 residues. The CDR3 protein is CASSLALTEVRANYGYTF. The CDR3 DNA sequence: TGTGCCAGCAGCTTAGCGTTGACAGAGGTGAGAGCTAACTATGGCTACACCTTC.

The chain recombines TRBV2 with TRBJ1-6; 7 positions match TRBD1. Germline CDR1 and CDR2: SNHLY and FYNNEI. V was pared by 7 bases and J by 6 bases, with 12 bases of the junction left unmatched. The CDR3 is 16 residues long. The CDR3 DNA reads TGTGCCAGCACCACGGACAGGCCGGGTGGTAATTCACCCCTCCACTTT. Amino acids: CASTTDRPGGNSPLHF.

This clone was picked up a small number of times. The chain carries TRBV5-6 and TRBJ1-3; possible D gene TRBD1, 6 bases. Trimming left V 3 bases short and J 0 bases short, with 16 bases between. In germline, CDR1 is SGHDT, CDR2 YYEEEE. This CDR3 spans 17 amino acids. CDR3 DNA: TGTGCCAGCAGCTATCGGACAGTAGATCCCTCTGGAAACACCATATATTTT. Translating it yields CASSYRTVDPSGNTIYF.

The chain is built from TRBV2 and TRBJ1-5, with TRBD1 matching over 9 bases. The CDR3 extends over 14 amino acids. Germline loops: CDR1 SNHLY, CDR2 FYNNEI. The junction had 5 bases not matched to a gene; V was cut back by 4 bases and J by 7 bases. CDR3 DNA: TGTGCCAGCAGTGGGACAGGGGATAACCAGCCCCAGCATTTT. Protein sequence: CASSGTGDNQPQHF.

Note on this clone: One junction end disagrees with the germline gene, perhaps due to a read error. J is TRBJ2-2 and V is TRBV7-7; 7 bases are shared with TRBD1. Germline-derived CDR1 and CDR2 are SSHAT and FNYEAQ (reference sequence). This CDR3 region has 16 residues. CDR3 in DNA: TGTGCTAGCAGCTTAGTACAGGGGCCGGGGACCGGGGAGCTGTTTTTT. Translation gives CASSLVQGPGTGELFF.

Comments on this clone: The conserved phenylalanine or tryptophan is not found at the CDR3 terminus, so this likely reflects a read error. The chain employs TRBV6-5 and TRBJ1-2; D is uncertain. This CDR3 has 11 amino acids. CDR1 is MNHEY and CDR2 is SVGAGI in the germline V gene. V lost 6 bases and J 0 bases, leaving 2 bases between the germline ends. The CDR3 region has the DNA TGTGCCAGCAGCTCTAACTATGGCTACACCTCC. It translates to CASSSNYGYTS.